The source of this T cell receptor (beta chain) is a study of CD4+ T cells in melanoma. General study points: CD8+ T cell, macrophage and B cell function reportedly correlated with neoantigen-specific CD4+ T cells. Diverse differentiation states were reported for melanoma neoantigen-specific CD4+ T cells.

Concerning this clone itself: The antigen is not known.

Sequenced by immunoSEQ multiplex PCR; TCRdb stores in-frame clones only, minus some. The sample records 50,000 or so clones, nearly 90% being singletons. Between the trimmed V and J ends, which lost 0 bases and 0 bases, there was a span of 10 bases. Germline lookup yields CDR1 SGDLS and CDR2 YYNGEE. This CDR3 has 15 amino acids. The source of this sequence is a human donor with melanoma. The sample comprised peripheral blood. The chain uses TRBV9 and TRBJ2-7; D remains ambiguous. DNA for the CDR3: TGTGCCAGCAGCGTAGAAGCCAAAAGCTCCTACGAGCAGTACTTC. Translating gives CASSVEAKSSYEQYF.